The 5 T cell receptor beta chains listed next were all sequenced from one sample in a study of Ad26.COV2.S vaccination and SARS-CoV-2 variants. Regarding treatment: around 19 received Ad26.COV2.S at low or high dose, single or two shots; 5 received placebo; per-sample allocation not given. On day 63 after the first injection, vaccine and placebo recipients gave samples. TCRdb keeps only in-frame clones here, not all; method: immunoSEQ multiplex PCR. Of about 480,000 clones listed, 87% are singletons. This specimen was peripheral blood, taken in a trial of Ad26.COV2.S vaccine versus placebo. The source is a person aged 18-60 years who received the Ad26.COV2.S COVID-19 vaccine or a placebo.

The CDR3 sequence: CASSQPDHGLGYEQYF. The CDR3 nucleotides are TGTGCCAGCAGCCAGCCGGACCACGGACTGGGGTACGAGCAGTACTTC. The chain links TRBV12-1 to TRBJ2-7; TRBD2 is the table's D call, not checked against the DNA. TRBV12-1 corresponds to a pseudogene. The CDR3 is 16 residues long.

This sequence joins TRBV4-3 and TRBJ2-3; unclear D gene. The ends were cut back, 5 bases at V and 8 bases at J, with 8 bases in the middle. The germline gives CDR1 LGHNA, CDR2 YSLEER. This CDR3 spans 11 amino acids. CDR3 DNA sequence: TGCGCCAGCAGCTCGAAGGCTACGCAGTATTTT. This translates into CASSSKATQYF.

The V and J genes are TRBV24-1 and TRBJ2-1; D is unclear. CDR1 is KGHDR, CDR2 SFDVKD, per germline. The CDR3 consists of 12 residues. V was shortened by 1 base and J by 10 bases, with 7 bases between the two germline ends. CDR3 DNA: TGTGCCACCAGTGATTTTCGGTGGGAGCAGTTCTTC. Encoded protein: CATSDFRWEQFF.

The J gene is TRBJ2-2, the V gene TRBV9, with TRBD1 matching 9 bases. Germline values: CDR1 SGDLS, CDR2 YYNGEE. The ends lost 0 bases at V and 5 bases at J; junction bases unmatched: 5. The CDR3 has 16 residues. CDR3 sequence (DNA): TGTGCCAGCAGCGTAGCCACAGGGGGCGCAACCGGGGAGCTGTTTTTT. This encodes CASSVATGGATGELFF.

This clone was seen a single time. This sequence joins TRBV9 and TRBJ1-5; D might be TRBD1 (6 bases). Germline V gene data show CDR1 as SGDLS and CDR2 as YYNGEE. Trimming stripped 1 base from V and 1 base from J, with 6 bases between. The CDR3 extends over 14 amino acids. CDR3 DNA: TGTGCCAGCAGCGTAACAGGGAGCAATCAGCCCCAGCATTTT. Protein product: CASSVTGSNQPQHF.